This T cell receptor (beta chain) came from a study of CD8 T cells in ankylosing spondylitis. General observations from the study: Within ankylosing spondylitis blood, a TCR beta motif made up of seven to nine highly homologous variants appeared to be characteristic. Researchers report that disease-linked clones proved CD8+ and relatively rare in peripheral blood.

Losses at the gene ends were 4 bases for V and 3 bases for J; bases not matched to a gene: 9. Germline V lookup: CDR1 LNHDA, CDR2 SQIVND (reference sequence). The CDR3 is 16 residues long. With regard to this clonotype: Its target is not known.

TCRdb reanalysed the 5' RACE reads using MiXCR and keeps one entry per CDR3 protein. The repertoire holds about 540,000 distinct CDR3 sequences, with roughly 13% as singletons. Sequenced material: blood, either unsorted or a sorted T cell fraction (not recorded which). This clonotype was obtained from a male donor with ankylosing spondylitis. This chain links TRBV19 with TRBJ1-5, with 7 bases that match TRBD1. This CDR3 reads CASSTLGQALNQPQHF. CDR3 sequence (DNA): TGTGCCAGTAGTACTCTAGGACAGGCACTCAATCAGCCCCAGCATTTT.